The sequence of this TCR beta chain was determined in a study of blood T cell repertoires in COVID-19. Study summary: Italy, Spain and the United States were the sources of the convalescent and acute COVID-19 samples. Sources were T cells, B-cell-depleted T cells, or PBMCs; the material itself was cDNA or gDNA.

How the authors handled the data: Estimates of nucleated cell counts were drawn from the amplification of reference gene primers. The repertoire was sequenced with immunoSEQ multiplex PCR; TCRdb's copy has only in-frame clones and lacks some. The DNA gave D and trimming, while V, J and clone size come from that table. This sample yields approximately 150,000 clones, of which approximately 85% are seen a single time; around 8% belongs to the top ten. The CDR3 contains 15 residues. CDR1 LNHDA and CDR2 SQIVND come from the germline V gene (reference sequence). V dropped 6 bases and J dropped 8; count of bases not matched to a gene: 13.

This TCR was recovered from a woman aged 60-75 years with COVID-19, enrolled during active disease. This chain links TRBV19 with TRBJ1-2; 9 bases fit TRBD1. Sequencing was done on a sample of peripheral blood. CDR3 protein: CASSMTVQGASGYTF. CDR3 nucleotide sequence: TGTGCCAGTAGCATGACGGTACAGGGGGCGTCGGGCTACACCTTC. Using reference TRBV19 and TRBJ1-2 for the parts outside the CDR3, the full variable domain is DGGITQSPKYLFRKEGQNVTLSCEQNLNHDAMYWYRQDPGQGLRLIYYSQIVNDFQKGDIAEGYSVSREKKESFPLTVTSAQKNPTAFYLCASSMTVQGASGYTFGSGTRLTVV.